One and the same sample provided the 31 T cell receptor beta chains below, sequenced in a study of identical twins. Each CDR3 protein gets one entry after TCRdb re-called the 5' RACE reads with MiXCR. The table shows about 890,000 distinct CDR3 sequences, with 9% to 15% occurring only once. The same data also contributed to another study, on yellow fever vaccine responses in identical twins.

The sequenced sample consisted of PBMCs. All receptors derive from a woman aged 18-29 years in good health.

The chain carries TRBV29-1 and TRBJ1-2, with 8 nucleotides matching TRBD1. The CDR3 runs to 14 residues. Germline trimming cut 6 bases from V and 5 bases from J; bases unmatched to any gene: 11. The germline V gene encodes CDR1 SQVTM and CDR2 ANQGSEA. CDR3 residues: CSVAGQGGSYGYTF. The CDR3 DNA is TGCAGCGTCGCTGGACAGGGTGGATCTTATGGCTACACCTTC.

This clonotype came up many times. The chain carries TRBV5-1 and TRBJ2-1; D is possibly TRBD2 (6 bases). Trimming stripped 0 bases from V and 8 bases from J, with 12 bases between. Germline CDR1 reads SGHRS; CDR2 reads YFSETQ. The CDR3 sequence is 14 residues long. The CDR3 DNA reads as TGCGCCAGCAGCTTGGGACTAGGGGACGATGAGCAGTTCTTC. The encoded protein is CASSLGLGDDEQFF.

CDR3 sequence: CSATQTTGVNEQFF. The CDR3 region has the DNA TGCAGTGCCACCCAAACGACAGGGGTCAATGAGCAGTTCTTC. V is TRBV20-1 and J is TRBJ2-1; 8 nucleotides match TRBD1. The V gene's germline CDR1 is DFQATT and CDR2 SNEGSKA (reference sequence). Germline trimming cut 6 bases from V and 6 bases from J; bases unmatched to any gene: 10. CDR3 length: 14 residues.

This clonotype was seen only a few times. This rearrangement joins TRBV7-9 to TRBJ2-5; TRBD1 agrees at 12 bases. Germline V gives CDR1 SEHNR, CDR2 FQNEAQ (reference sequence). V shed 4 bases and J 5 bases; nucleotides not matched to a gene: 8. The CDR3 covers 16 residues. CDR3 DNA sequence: TGTGCCAGCAGCTCCGGGACAGGGGGCGCTGGGGAGACCCAGTACTTC. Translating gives CASSSGTGGAGETQYF.

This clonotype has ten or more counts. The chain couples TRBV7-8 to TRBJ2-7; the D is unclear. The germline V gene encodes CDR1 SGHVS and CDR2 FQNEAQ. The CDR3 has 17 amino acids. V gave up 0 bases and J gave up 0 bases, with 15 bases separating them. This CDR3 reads CASSLAPDKVVSYEQYF. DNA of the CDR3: TGTGCCAGCAGCTTAGCTCCTGACAAGGTAGTCTCCTACGAGCAGTACTTC.

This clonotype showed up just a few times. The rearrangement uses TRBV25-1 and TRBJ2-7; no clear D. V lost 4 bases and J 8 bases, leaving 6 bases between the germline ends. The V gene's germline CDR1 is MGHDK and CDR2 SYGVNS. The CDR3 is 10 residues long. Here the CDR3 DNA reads TGTGCCAGCAGTGGGATAAAGCAGTACGTC. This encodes CASSGIKQYV.

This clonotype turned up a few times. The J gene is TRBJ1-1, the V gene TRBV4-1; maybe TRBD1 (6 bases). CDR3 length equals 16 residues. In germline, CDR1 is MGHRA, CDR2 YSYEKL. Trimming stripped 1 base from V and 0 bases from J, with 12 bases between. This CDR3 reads CASSQAGRGMNTEAFF. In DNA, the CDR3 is TGCGCCAGCAGCCAAGCGGGGAGGGGGATGAACACTGAAGCTTTCTTT.

The chain's CDR3 is CASSFGTGGRDIQYF. The CDR3 DNA reads as TGTGCCAGCAGCTTTGGGACAGGGGGGCGAGACATTCAGTACTTC. The chain recombines TRBV11-3 with TRBJ2-4, with 11 bases identical to TRBD1. CDR1 SGHNT and CDR2 YENEEA come from the germline V gene. The junction had 6 bases not matched to a gene; V was cut back by 3 bases and J by 8 bases. The length of the CDR3 is 15 residues.

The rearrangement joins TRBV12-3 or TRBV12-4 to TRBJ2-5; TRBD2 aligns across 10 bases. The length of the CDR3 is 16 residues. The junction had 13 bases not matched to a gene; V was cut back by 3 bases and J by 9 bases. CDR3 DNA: TGTGCCAGCAGTTTGGGGACCTTCCAGCGGGAGGGGCCCCAGTACTTC. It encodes CASSLGTFQREGPQYF.

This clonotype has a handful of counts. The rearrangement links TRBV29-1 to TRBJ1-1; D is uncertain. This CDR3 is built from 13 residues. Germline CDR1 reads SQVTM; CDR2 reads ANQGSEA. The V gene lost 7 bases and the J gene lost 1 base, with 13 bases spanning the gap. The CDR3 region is CSGSRTANTEAFF. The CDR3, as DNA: TGCAGCGGAAGTCGGACGGCGAACACTGAAGCTTTCTTT.

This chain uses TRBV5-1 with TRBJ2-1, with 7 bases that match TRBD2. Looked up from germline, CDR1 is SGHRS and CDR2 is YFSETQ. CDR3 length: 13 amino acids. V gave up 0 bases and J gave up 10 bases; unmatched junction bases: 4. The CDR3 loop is CASSLGAGEEQFF. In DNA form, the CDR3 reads TGCGCCAGCAGCTTGGGGGCGGGAGAAGAGCAGTTCTTC.

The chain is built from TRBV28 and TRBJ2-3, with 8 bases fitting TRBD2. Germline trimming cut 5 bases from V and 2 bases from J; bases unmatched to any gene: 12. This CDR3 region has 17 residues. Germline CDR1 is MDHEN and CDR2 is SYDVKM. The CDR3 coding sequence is TGTGCCAGCAGTCCAAGAGGCGGGGGGCATCCCACAGATACGCAGTATTTT. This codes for CASSPRGGGHPTDTQYF.

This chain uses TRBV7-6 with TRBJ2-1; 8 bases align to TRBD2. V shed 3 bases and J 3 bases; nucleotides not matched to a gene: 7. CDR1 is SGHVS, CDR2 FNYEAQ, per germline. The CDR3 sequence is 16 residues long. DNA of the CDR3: TGTGCCAGCAGCTTGGGGGGACTAGGGTACTACAATGAGCAGTTCTTC. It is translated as CASSLGGLGYYNEQFF. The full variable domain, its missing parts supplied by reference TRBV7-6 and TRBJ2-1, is GAGVSQSPRYKVTKRGQDVALRCDPISGHVSLYWYRQALGQGPEFLTYFNYEAQQDKSGLPNDRFSAERPEGSISTLTIQRTEQRDSAMYRCASSLGGLGYYNEQFFGPGTRLTVL.

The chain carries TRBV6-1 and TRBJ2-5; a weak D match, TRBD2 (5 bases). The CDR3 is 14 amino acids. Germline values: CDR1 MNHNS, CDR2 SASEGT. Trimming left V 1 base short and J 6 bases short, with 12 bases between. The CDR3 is CASSEERVMKTQYF. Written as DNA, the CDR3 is TGTGCCAGCAGTGAAGAGAGGGTCATGAAGACCCAGTACTTC.

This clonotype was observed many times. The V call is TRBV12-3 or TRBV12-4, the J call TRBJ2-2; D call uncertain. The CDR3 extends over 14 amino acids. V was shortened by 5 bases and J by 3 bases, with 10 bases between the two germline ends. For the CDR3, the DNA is TGTGCCAGCAGTCCCCCGAGTGACACCGGGGAGCTGTTTTTT. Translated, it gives CASSPPSDTGELFF.

The CDR3 DNA is TGTGCCAGCAGCCACTCAGCGGGGGACAATGAGCAGTTCTTC. Translated: CASSHSAGDNEQFF. The chain has TRBV3-1 and TRBJ2-1; 8 bases map to TRBD2. CDR3 size: 14 residues. Germline V CDR1 and CDR2: LGHDT, YNNKEL (reference sequence). The ends lost 3 bases at V and 5 bases at J; junction bases unmatched: 3.

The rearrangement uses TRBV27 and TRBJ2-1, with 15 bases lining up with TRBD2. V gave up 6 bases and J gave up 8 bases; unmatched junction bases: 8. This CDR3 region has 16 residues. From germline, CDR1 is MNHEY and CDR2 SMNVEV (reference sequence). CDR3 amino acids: CASSPSGTSGGHEQFF. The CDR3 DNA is TGTGCCAGCAGCCCTTCCGGGACTAGCGGGGGGCATGAGCAGTTCTTC.

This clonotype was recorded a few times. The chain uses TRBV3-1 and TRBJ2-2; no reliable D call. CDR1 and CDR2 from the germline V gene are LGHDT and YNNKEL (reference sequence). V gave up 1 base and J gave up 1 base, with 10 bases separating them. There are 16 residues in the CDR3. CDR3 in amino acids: CASSQGLGMNTGELFF. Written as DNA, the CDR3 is TGTGCCAGCAGCCAAGGTCTAGGCATGAACACCGGGGAGCTGTTTTTT.

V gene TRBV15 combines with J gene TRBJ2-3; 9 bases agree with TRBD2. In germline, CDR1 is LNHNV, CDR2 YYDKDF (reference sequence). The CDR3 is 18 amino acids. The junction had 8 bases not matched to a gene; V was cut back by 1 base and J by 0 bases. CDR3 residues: CATSRVRVGLASTDTQYF. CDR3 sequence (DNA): TGTGCCACCAGCAGAGTTAGGGTGGGACTAGCTAGCACAGATACGCAGTATTTT.

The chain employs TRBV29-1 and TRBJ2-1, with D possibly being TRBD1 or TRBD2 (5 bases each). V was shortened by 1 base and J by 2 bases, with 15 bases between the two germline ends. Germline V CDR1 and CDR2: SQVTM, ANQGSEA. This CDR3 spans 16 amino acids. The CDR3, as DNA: TGCAGCGTTGAAGGAGGCCCGGGGCTTACCTACAATGAGCAGTTCTTC. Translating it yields CSVEGGPGLTYNEQFF.

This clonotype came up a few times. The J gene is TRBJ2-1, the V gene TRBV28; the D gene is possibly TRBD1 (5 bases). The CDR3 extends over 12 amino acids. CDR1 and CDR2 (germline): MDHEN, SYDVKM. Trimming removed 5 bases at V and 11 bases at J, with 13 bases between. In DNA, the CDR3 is TGTGCCAGCAGTAAGAGACAGAATAAGCAGTTCTTC. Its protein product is CASSKRQNKQFF.

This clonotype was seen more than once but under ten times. As DNA, the CDR3 is TGTGCCAGCAGCACTAGACTCACTAGTATGAACACTGAAGCTTTCTTT. This translates into CASSTRLTSMNTEAFF. The rearrangement links TRBV7-9 to TRBJ1-1; D is unresolved. Looked up from germline, CDR1 is SEHNR and CDR2 is FQNEAQ (reference sequence). The CDR3 covers 16 residues. The V gene lost 5 bases and the J gene lost 0 bases, with 16 bases spanning the gap.

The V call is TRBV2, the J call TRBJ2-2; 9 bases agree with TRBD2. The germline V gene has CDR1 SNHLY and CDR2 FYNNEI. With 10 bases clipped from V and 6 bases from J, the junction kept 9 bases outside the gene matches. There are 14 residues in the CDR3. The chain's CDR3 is CATFSGSLAGELFF. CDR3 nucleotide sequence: TGTGCCACCTTTAGCGGGAGTTTGGCCGGGGAGCTGTTTTTT.

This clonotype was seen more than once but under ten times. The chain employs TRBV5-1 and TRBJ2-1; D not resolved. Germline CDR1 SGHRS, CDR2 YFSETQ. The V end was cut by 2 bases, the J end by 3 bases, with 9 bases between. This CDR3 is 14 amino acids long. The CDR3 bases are TGCGCCAGCAGCTTAGGGAACTACTACAATGAGCAGTTCTTC. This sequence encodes CASSLGNYYNEQFF.

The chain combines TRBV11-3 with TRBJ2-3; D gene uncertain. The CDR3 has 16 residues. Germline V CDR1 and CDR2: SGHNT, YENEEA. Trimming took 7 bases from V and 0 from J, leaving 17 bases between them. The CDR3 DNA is TGTGCCAGCAAGTTAGTTCGCGGATCTAGCACAGATACGCAGTATTTT. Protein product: CASKLVRGSSTDTQYF.

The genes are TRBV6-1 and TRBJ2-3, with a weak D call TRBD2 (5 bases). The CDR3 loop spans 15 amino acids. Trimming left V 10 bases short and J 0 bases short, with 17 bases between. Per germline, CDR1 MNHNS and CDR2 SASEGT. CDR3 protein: CANLDCASSTDTQYF. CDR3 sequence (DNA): TGTGCCAACTTGGACTGCGCCTCTAGCACAGATACGCAGTATTTT.

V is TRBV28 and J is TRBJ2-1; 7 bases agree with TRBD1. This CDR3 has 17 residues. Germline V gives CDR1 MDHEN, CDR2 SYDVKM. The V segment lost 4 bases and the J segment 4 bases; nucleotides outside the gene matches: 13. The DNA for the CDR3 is TGTGCCAGCAGTTCCCCTGCGGTCCTCAGGGGGTACAATGAGCAGTTCTTC. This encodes CASSSPAVLRGYNEQFF.

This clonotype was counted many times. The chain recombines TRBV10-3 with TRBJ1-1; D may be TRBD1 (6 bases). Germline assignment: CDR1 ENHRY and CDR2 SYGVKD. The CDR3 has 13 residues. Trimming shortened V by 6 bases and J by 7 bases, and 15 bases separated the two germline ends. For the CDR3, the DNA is TGTGCCATCAGGAGTACAGGGCGAGGTGAAGCTTTCTTT. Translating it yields CAIRSTGRGEAFF.

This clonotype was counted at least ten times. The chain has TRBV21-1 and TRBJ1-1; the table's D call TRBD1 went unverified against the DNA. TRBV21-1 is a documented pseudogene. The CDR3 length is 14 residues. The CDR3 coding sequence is TGTGCCAGCAGCGAGGGACAGAAGAACACTGAAGCTTTCTTT. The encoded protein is CASSEGQKNTEAFF.

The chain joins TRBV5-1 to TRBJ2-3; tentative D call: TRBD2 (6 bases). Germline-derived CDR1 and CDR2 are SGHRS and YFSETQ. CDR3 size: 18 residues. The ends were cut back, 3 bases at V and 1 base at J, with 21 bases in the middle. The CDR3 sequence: CASSWRGWGPGGTDTQYF. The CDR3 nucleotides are TGCGCCAGCAGCTGGAGGGGATGGGGCCCAGGTGGCACAGATACGCAGTATTTT.

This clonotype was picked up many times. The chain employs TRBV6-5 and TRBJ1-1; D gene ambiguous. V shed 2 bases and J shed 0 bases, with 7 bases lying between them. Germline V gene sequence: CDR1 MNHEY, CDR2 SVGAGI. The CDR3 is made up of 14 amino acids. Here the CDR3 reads CASSYGVVNTEAFF. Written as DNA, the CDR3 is TGTGCCAGCAGTTACGGGGTGGTGAACACTGAAGCTTTCTTT.